Below are 29 T cell receptor beta chains sequenced from a single sample in a study of cytomegalovirus exposure and HLA in healthy donors. Both 60 Vbeta primers and 13 Jbeta primers went into the PCR. Repertoires were generated with immunoSEQ multiplex PCR, while TCRdb's copy carries only in-frame clones and drops some. The sample records more than 95,000 clones, 79% being singletons. Sequencing used PBMCs. These TCRs come from a man in his fifties or sixties in good health and CMV-seropositive.

The chain is built from TRBV5-1 and TRBJ2-7; the match to TRBD2 covers 7 bases. Trimming cost V 0 bases and J 2 bases; bases outside gene matches: 8. The CDR3 contains 16 residues. The germline CDR1 and CDR2 sequences are SGHRS and YFSETQ. CDR3 in amino acids: CASSLASGGLAYEQYF. The CDR3 nucleotides are TGCGCCAGCAGCTTGGCCTCGGGGGGTCTAGCCTACGAGCAGTACTTC. Drawing the rest from reference TRBV5-1 and TRBJ2-7, the complete variable domain is KAGVTQTPRYLIKTRGQQVTLSCSPISGHRSVSWYQQTPGQGLQFLFEYFSETQRNKGNFPGRFSGRQFSNSRSEMNVSTLELGDSALYLCASSLASGGLAYEQYFGPGTRLTVT.

This chain joins TRBV7-9 and TRBJ2-4; TRBD2 matches at 8 bases. Germline CDR1 is SEHNR and CDR2 is FQNEAQ (reference sequence). The CDR3 covers 14 residues. Trimming at V came to 10 bases and at J to 6 bases, leaving 11 bases not matched to a gene. CDR3 in DNA: TGTGCCACCGGGGGGGCTAGCGGAGTAAACATTCAGTACTTC. It encodes CATGGASGVNIQYF.

V and J are TRBV28 and TRBJ2-1; 9 positions match TRBD1. With V trimmed by 5 bases and J by 6 bases, 8 bases remained unmatched. This CDR3 is 15 amino acids long. Germline lookup yields CDR1 MDHEN and CDR2 SYDVKM. The CDR3 here is CASSPGTGFPNEQFF. The CDR3 coding sequence is TGTGCCAGCAGTCCCGGGACAGGGTTTCCCAATGAGCAGTTCTTC.

The J gene is TRBJ1-2, the V gene TRBV28; 10 bases match TRBD1. The germline V gene encodes CDR1 MDHEN and CDR2 SYDVKM. The CDR3 spans 14 residues. V lost 5 bases to trimming and J lost 4 bases; unmatched junction nucleotides: 4. CDR3 DNA sequence: TGTGCCAGCAGTGGGACAGGGGTGCCCTATGGCTACACCTTC. Translated: CASSGTGVPYGYTF.

This clone was found a few times. One end of the junction varies from germline; a read error may be responsible. The chain combines TRBV27 with TRBJ2-2; D is possibly TRBD1 (6 bases). The germline CDR1 and CDR2 sequences are MNHEY and SMNVEV (reference sequence). This CDR3 is 16 amino acids long. The CDR3 DNA reads TGTGCCAGCAGTTTATTACAGGGCCTGAACTCCGGGGAGCTGTTTTTT. It translates to CASSLLQGLNSGELFF.

V is TRBV28 and J is TRBJ2-3; D not resolved. Germline V gene sequence: CDR1 MDHEN, CDR2 SYDVKM. Trimming removed 4 bases from V and 2 bases from J, with 16 bases in between. The CDR3 contains 16 residues. The CDR3 region is CASSSLTLTYTDTQYF. DNA of the CDR3: TGTGCCAGCAGTTCGCTCACCCTGACTTACACAGATACGCAGTATTTT.

The rearrangement joins TRBV28 to TRBJ1-5; 8 bases are a match to TRBD1. This CDR3 comprises 16 residues. Germline V gene lookup returns CDR1 MDHEN and CDR2 SYDVKM. V was pared by 5 bases and J by 4 bases, with 10 bases of the junction left unmatched. In DNA form, the CDR3 reads TGTGCCAGCAGTACGCGACAGGGGAAGTTAAATCAGCCCCAGCATTTT. Protein sequence: CASSTRQGKLNQPQHF.

The V and J genes are TRBV27 and TRBJ2-1; 13 positions match TRBD2. Germline V lookup: CDR1 MNHEY, CDR2 SMNVEV (reference sequence). The V gene end was trimmed by 3 bases and the J gene end by 8 bases; junction bases not matched to a gene: 13. This CDR3 has 18 residues. The CDR3: CASSLTRTGTSGTDEQFF. The CDR3 DNA sequence: TGTGCCAGCAGTTTGACCCGGACAGGGACTAGCGGGACCGATGAGCAGTTCTTC.

V is TRBV18 and J is TRBJ2-5; no clear D. Between the trimmed V and J ends, which lost 2 bases and 2 bases, there was a span of 12 bases. Germline lookup yields CDR1 KGHSH and CDR2 LQKENI. CDR3 length: 15 amino acids. The CDR3 spells CASSPTLAVQETQYF. CDR3 nucleotide sequence: TGTGCCAGCTCACCAACACTGGCGGTACAAGAGACCCAGTACTTC.

The chain is built from TRBV28 and TRBJ2-2; 7 bases match TRBD1. The CDR3 runs 16 residues. Unmatched junction bases numbered 10, after V lost 4 bases and J lost 5 bases. Germline V CDR1 and CDR2: MDHEN, SYDVKM. The chain's CDR3 is CASSSADRVGTGELFF. In DNA, the CDR3 is TGTGCCAGCAGTTCCGCAGACAGGGTGGGGACCGGGGAGCTGTTTTTT.

V and J are TRBV5-4 and TRBJ2-7, with 8 nucleotides matching TRBD2. The germline V gene has CDR1 SGHNT and CDR2 YYREEE (reference sequence). This CDR3 has 13 amino acids. Trimming cost V 4 bases and J 4 bases; bases outside gene matches: 4. This CDR3 reads CASSLSGNYEQYF. CDR3 coding DNA: TGTGCCAGCAGCCTTAGCGGGAATTACGAGCAGTACTTC.

The V call is TRBV7-9, the J call TRBJ2-7, with 7 bases identical to TRBD1. Germline loops: CDR1 SEHNR, CDR2 FQNEAQ (reference sequence). The junction had 4 bases not matched to a gene; V was cut back by 5 bases and J by 3 bases. The CDR3 length is 13 residues. CDR3 DNA: TGTGCCAGCAGCGTGGGACAGTACTACGAGCAGTACTTC. It translates to CASSVGQYYEQYF.

The rearrangement uses TRBV2 and TRBJ1-6, with a tentative D call TRBD1 (5 bases). The CDR3 loop spans 13 amino acids. With 10 bases removed from V and 7 bases from J, the gap between germline ends came to 14 bases. The germline V gene encodes CDR1 SNHLY and CDR2 FYNNEI. The CDR3 DNA follows: TGTGCCACCCTCAGGGTGAAGAATTCACCCCTCCACTTT. This translates into CATLRVKNSPLHF.

The V and J genes are TRBV7-9 and TRBJ2-7, with D perhaps matching TRBD1 (5 bases). The ends were cut back, 3 bases at V and 6 bases at J, with 12 bases in the middle. Germline V gene data show CDR1 as SEHNR and CDR2 as FQNEAQ (reference sequence). The CDR3 totals 13 residues. CDR3 in DNA: TGTGCCAGCAGCTTGGGCCAGGGTCGCGAGCAGTACTTC. As protein: CASSLGQGREQYF.

The chain employs TRBV5-1 and TRBJ2-3, with 10 bases lining up with TRBD2. Germline V gives CDR1 SGHRS, CDR2 YFSETQ. The CDR3 is 17 residues long. V was pared by 0 bases and J by 1 base, with 5 bases of the junction left unmatched. The CDR3 loop reads CASSLAPSGSGTDTQYF. CDR3 coding DNA: TGCGCCAGCAGCTTGGCGCCTAGCGGGAGTGGCACAGATACGCAGTATTTT.

This clone was seen once. This rearrangement joins TRBV18 to TRBJ1-5; 9 nucleotides match TRBD1. The germline V gene encodes CDR1 KGHSH and CDR2 LQKENI. The CDR3 covers 14 residues. Germline trimming cut 4 bases from V and 7 bases from J; bases unmatched to any gene: 5. For the CDR3, the DNA is TGTGCCAGCTCACGACAGGGGGTTGAACAGCCCCAGCATTTT. Amino acids: CASSRQGVEQPQHF.

This clone has just a few counts. The chain links TRBV19 to TRBJ2-7; 9 positions agree with TRBD1. The CDR3 runs to 15 residues. The J segment lost 5 bases and the V segment lost 4 bases, leaving 9 bases of the junction unmatched. Germline CDR1 reads LNHDA; CDR2 reads SQIVND (reference sequence). In DNA, the CDR3 is TGTGCCAGTAGTACGGCCGGGACAGGGTCCCACGAGCAGTACTTC. Amino acids: CASSTAGTGSHEQYF.

The chain links TRBV28 to TRBJ1-2; 8 bases match TRBD1. Losses at the gene ends were 3 bases for V and 3 bases for J; bases not matched to a gene: 6. The CDR3 length is 15 residues. Germline V CDR1 and CDR2: MDHEN, SYDVKM. The CDR3 DNA is TGTGCCAGCAGTTTCCAGGGACAGGTAGACTATGGCTACACCTTC. Its translation is CASSFQGQVDYGYTF.

V usage is TRBV10-2 and J usage is TRBJ2-7; 8 nucleotides match TRBD2. V was pared by 2 bases and J by 4 bases, with 1 base of the junction left unmatched. Germline-derived CDR1 and CDR2 are WSHSY and SAAADI. This CDR3 has 13 amino acids. The CDR3 is CASSEGTSYEQYF. As DNA, the CDR3 is TGCGCCAGCAGTGAGGGGACTAGTTACGAGCAGTACTTC.

The chain employs TRBV6-1 and TRBJ2-7, with TRBD2 matching over 13 bases. The CDR3 runs to 15 residues. The junction had 7 bases not matched to a gene; V was cut back by 4 bases and J by 7 bases. Germline assignment: CDR1 MNHNS and CDR2 SASEGT. The CDR3 here is CASSARTSGSVEQYF. The CDR3 DNA reads as TGTGCCAGCAGTGCACGGACTAGCGGGAGTGTTGAGCAGTACTTC.

This chain connects TRBV19 to TRBJ2-3; 8 bases line up with TRBD1. The CDR3 loop spans 13 amino acids. The V segment lost 3 bases and the J segment 9 bases; nucleotides outside the gene matches: 5. Per the germline V gene, CDR1 is LNHDA and CDR2 is SQIVND (reference sequence). The CDR3 DNA reads TGTGCCAGTAGTATGGACAGGGATGGGACGCAGTATTTT. Amino acids: CASSMDRDGTQYF.

The V and J genes are TRBV6-5 and TRBJ2-1; D is unresolved. The germline V and J ends were trimmed by 6 bases and 7 bases, with 7 bases remaining between them. The germline CDR1 and CDR2 sequences are MNHEY and SVGAGI. The CDR3 runs to 11 residues. The CDR3 spells CASSPSNEQFF. In DNA form, the CDR3 reads TGTGCCAGCAGCCCATCAAATGAGCAGTTCTTC.

This clone has just one count. The V call is TRBV10-1, the J call TRBJ2-1; tentatively, D is TRBD2 (6 bases). Trimming removed 3 bases at V and 8 bases at J, with 14 bases between. This CDR3 comprises 14 residues. Per the germline V gene, CDR1 is WNHNN and CDR2 is SYGVQD (reference sequence). The CDR3 is CASSDSGPSYEQFF. Written as DNA, the CDR3 is TGCGCCAGCAGTGATAGCGGCCCCTCGTATGAGCAGTTCTTC.

The gene calls are TRBV27 and TRBJ1-2; D call uncertain. V lost 2 bases to trimming and J lost 2 bases, with 6 bases between them. Germline assignment: CDR1 MNHEY and CDR2 SMNVEV (reference sequence). The CDR3 extends over 13 amino acids. DNA for the CDR3: TGTGCCAGCAGTTTAGAACGGAACTATGGCTACACCTTC. It is translated as CASSLERNYGYTF.

The sample holds one count of this clone. The rearrangement uses TRBV28 and TRBJ2-1, with TRBD1 matching 9 bases. This CDR3 contains 16 residues. With 7 bases clipped from V and 0 bases from J, the junction kept 7 bases outside the gene matches. Germline CDR1 MDHEN, CDR2 SYDVKM. CDR3 amino acids: CASTLGTGSSYNEQFF. In nucleotides, the CDR3 is TGTGCCAGCACCTTGGGGACAGGGAGCTCCTACAATGAGCAGTTCTTC.

The chain joins TRBV2 to TRBJ2-2; TRBD2 aligns across 8 bases. The CDR3 consists of 17 residues. J was trimmed by 1 base and V by 7 bases; bases with no gene match: 11. Germline CDR1 and CDR2: SNHLY and FYNNEI. The CDR3 loop is CASILRAGAGNTGELFF. Written as DNA, the CDR3 is TGTGCCAGCATCCTTAGAGCGGGAGCGGGGAACACCGGGGAGCTGTTTTTT.

The table lists this clone with a few counts. V usage is TRBV11-2 and J usage is TRBJ1-2; possibly TRBD1 for D (5 bases). Germline values: CDR1 SGHAT, CDR2 FQNNGV. CDR3 length equals 15 residues. The V and J ends lost 1 base and 4 bases respectively, with 13 bases between them. DNA of the CDR3: TGTGCCAGCAGCTTAGGTAGGAGGGACGGCTATGGCTACACCTTC. Translation gives CASSLGRRDGYGYTF.

The chain links TRBV29-1 to TRBJ1-2; D is perhaps TRBD1 (6 bases). Germline V gene data show CDR1 as SQVTM and CDR2 as ANQGSEA. V dropped 6 bases and J dropped 6 bases, with 11 bases sitting between them. The CDR3 spans 11 residues. DNA for the CDR3: TGCAGCGTACAGGGTACGGATGGCTACACCTTC. It is translated as CSVQGTDGYTF.

V and J are TRBV28 and TRBJ2-1; the match to TRBD2 covers 11 bases. Germline CDR1 and CDR2: MDHEN and SYDVKM. With V trimmed by 1 base and J by 6 bases, 5 bases remained unmatched. The CDR3 is 16 amino acids. The CDR3 reads CASSLLSLAGANEQFF. DNA for the CDR3: TGTGCCAGCAGTTTATTGTCACTAGCGGGAGCCAATGAGCAGTTCTTC. Together with reference TRBV28 and TRBJ2-1, the CDR3 gives the full variable domain: DVKVTQSSRYLVKRTGEKVFLECVQDMDHENMFWYRQDPGLGLRLIYFSYDVKMKEKGDIPEGYSVSREKKERFSLILESASTNQTSMYLCASSLLSLAGANEQFFGPGTRLTVL.